Below, one TCR beta chain is given with its context. The antigen is undetermined. This specimen comes from a study of identical twins. A universal primer site was added by template switching, and unique molecular identifiers were carried by the cDNA. TCRdb itself ran the 5' RACE reads through MiXCR, one entry per CDR3 protein. The sample shows 200,000 to 250,000 distinct CDR3 sequences, under 10% of them seen only once. The CDR3 runs to 14 residues. The germline V gene has CDR1 SEHNR and CDR2 FQNEAQ (reference sequence). V was shortened by 4 bases and J by 4 bases, with 12 bases between the two germline ends. Study-level results: Without tracking the same donors, conclusions rested on cross-sectional statistical analysis. Within cord blood, abundant beta clonotypes carried fewer insertions, but memory repertoires showed no such trend.

This same sample was also taken into another study, of yellow fever vaccine responses in identical twins.

The sample consisted of memory (CD45RO+) T cells sorted from blood. The clonotype was recovered from a woman aged 18-35 years in good health. The J gene is TRBJ2-3, the V gene TRBV7-9; tentative D call: TRBD2 (5 bases). The CDR3 is CASSYGSAPDTQYF. DNA for the CDR3: TGTGCCAGCAGCTATGGGAGCGCTCCAGATACGCAGTATTTT.